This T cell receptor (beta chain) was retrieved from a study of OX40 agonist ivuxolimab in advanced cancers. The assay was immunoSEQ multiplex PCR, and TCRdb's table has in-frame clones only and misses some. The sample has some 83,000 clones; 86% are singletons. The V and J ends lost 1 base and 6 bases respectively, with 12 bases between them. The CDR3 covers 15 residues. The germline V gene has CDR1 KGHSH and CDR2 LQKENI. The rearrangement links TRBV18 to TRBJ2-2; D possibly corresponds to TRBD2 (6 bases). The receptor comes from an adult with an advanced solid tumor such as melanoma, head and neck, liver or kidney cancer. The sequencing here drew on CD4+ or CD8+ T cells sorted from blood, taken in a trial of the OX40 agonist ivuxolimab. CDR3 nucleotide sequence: TGTGCCAGCTCACCACGCATGGAGGGTGCCGGGGAGCTGTTTTTT. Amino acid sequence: CASSPRMEGAGELFF. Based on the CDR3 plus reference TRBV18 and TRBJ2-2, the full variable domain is NAGVMQNPRHLVRRRGQEARLRCSPMKGHSHVYWYRQLPEEGLKFMVYLQKENIIDESGMPKERFSAEFPKEGPSILRIQQVVRGDSAAYFCASSPRMEGAGELFFGEGSRLTVL.